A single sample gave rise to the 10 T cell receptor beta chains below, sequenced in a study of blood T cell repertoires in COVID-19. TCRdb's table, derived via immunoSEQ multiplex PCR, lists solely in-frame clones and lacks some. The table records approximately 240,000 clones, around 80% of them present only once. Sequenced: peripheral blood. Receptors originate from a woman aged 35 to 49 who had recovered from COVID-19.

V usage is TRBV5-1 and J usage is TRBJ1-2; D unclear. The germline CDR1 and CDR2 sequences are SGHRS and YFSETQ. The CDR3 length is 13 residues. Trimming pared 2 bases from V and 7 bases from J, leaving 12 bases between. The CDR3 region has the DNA TGCGCCAGCAGCTTCAACCAGGACTCTGGCTACACCTTC. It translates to CASSFNQDSGYTF. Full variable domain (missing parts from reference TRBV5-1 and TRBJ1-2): KAGVTQTPRYLIKTRGQQVTLSCSPISGHRSVSWYQQTPGQGLQFLFEYFSETQRNKGNFPGRFSGRQFSNSRSEMNVSTLELGDSALYLCASSFNQDSGYTFGSGTRLTVV.

This chain's CDR3 is CASSEAVGLYREPEAFF. The CDR3 DNA follows: TGTGCCAGCAGTGAAGCTGTGGGGCTCTACAGGGAACCTGAAGCTTTCTTT. V and J are TRBV6-1 and TRBJ1-1; the D gene is possibly TRBD1 (6 bases). The CDR3 length is 17 residues. With 0 bases removed from V and 6 bases from J, the gap between germline ends came to 20 bases. Germline V gives CDR1 MNHNS, CDR2 SASEGT.

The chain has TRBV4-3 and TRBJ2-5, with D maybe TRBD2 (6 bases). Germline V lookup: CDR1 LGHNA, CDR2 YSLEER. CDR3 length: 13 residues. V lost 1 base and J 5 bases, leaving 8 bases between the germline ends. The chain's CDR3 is CASSQAAGETQYF. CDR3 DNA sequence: TGCGCCAGCAGCCAAGCCGCGGGGGAGACCCAGTACTTC.

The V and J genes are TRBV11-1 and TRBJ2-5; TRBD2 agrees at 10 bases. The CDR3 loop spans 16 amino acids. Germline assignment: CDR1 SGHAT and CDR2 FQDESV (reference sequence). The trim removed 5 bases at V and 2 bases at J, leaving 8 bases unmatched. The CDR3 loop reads CASSRGTLAGQETQYF. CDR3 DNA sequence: TGTGCCAGCAGCCGAGGAACACTAGCGGGACAAGAGACCCAGTACTTC.

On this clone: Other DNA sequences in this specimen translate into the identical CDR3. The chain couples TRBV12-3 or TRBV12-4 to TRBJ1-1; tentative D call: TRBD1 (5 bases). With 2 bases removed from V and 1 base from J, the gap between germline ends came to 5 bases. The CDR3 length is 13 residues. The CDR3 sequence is CASSLQGNTEAFF. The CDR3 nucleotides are TGTGCCAGCAGTTTACAGGGGAACACTGAAGCTTTCTTT.

CDR3 loop: CASSQMGLENTGELFF. Written as DNA, the CDR3 is TGTGCCAGCAGCCAGATGGGACTAGAGAACACCGGGGAGCTGTTTTTT. J is TRBJ2-2 and V is TRBV3-1 (or the pseudogene TRBV3-2); 8 nucleotides agree with TRBD2. The CDR3 runs 16 residues. Germline V gene sequence: CDR1 LGHDT, CDR2 YNNKEL (reference sequence). The trim removed 3 bases at V and 1 base at J, leaving 4 bases unmatched.

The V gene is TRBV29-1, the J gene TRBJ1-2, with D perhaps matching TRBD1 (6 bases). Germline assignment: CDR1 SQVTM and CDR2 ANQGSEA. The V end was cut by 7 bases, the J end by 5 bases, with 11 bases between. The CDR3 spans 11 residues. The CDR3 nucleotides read TGCAGCGCTGACGGACAGTATGGCTACACCTTC. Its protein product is CSADGQYGYTF.

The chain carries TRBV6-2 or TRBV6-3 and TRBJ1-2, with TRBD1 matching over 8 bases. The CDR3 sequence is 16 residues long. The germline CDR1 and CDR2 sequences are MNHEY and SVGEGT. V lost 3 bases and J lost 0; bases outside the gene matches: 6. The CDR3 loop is CASSYLTGEANYGYTF. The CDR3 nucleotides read TGTGCCAGCAGTTATTTGACAGGGGAAGCTAACTATGGCTACACCTTC.

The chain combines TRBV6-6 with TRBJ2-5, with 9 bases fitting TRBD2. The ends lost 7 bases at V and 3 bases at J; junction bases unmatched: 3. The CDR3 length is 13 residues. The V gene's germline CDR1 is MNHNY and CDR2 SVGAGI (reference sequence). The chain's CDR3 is CASTVAGEETQYF. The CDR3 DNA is TGTGCCAGCACCGTAGCGGGGGAAGAGACCCAGTACTTC.

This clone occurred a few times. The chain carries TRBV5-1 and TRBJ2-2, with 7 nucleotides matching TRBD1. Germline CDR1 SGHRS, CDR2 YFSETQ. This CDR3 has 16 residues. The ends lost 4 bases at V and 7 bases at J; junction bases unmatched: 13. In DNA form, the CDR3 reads TGCGCCAGCAGCGAAAGACAGGGAAAAGAGGTCGGGGAGCTGTTTTTT. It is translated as CASSERQGKEVGELFF.